These T cell receptor beta chains were read from a single sample in a study of blood T cell repertoires in COVID-19. The repertoire was sequenced with immunoSEQ multiplex PCR; TCRdb's copy has only in-frame clones and lacks some. This sample carries under 200,000 clones, around 89% of them seen once, and the ten largest clones take less than 8.5%. Sequences were obtained from PBMCs or T cells enriched from blood (not recorded which). Receptor source: a woman aged 45-60 years who had recovered from COVID-19. Each CDR3 is given without its conserved first and last residue.

J,V,CDR3
TRBJ2-2,TRBV4-3,ASSRTPRSGGDTGELF
TRBJ1-5,TRBV7-2,ASSSEGRVQPQH
TRBJ2-3,TRBV24-1,ATKGAGTDTQY
TRBJ2-3,TRBV5-6,ASSWGTSGVADTQY
TRBJ1-4,TRBV5-6,ASSLVGASNEKLF
TRBJ2-1,TRBV11-2,ASSPRVRGDEF
TRBJ2-7,TRBV9,ASSPTGDNEQY
TRBJ2-5,TRBV7-2,ASSSFGTSGGETQY
TRBJ2-5,TRBV24-1,ATSEGGGGQETQY
TRBJ1-6,TRBV7-9,ASSLRADSPLH
TRBJ2-3,TRBV2,ASSERGPSTDTQY
TRBJ2-2,TRBV7-8,ASIVNTGELF
TRBJ1-1,TRBV19,ASSLPGQGNSAF
TRBJ1-5,TRBV5-1,ASSLEGGGNQPQH
TRBJ2-7,TRBV29-1,SVSGKSYEQY
TRBJ2-5,TRBV19,ASSGGGGRWNQETQY
TRBJ1-2,TRBV5-6,ASSPQGYGYT
TRBJ1-1,TRBV12-3/TRBV12-4,ASSLLLNTEAF
TRBJ1-1,TRBV14,ASSVGGNTEAF
TRBJ1-1,TRBV4-3,ASSQDRGRFAF
TRBJ2-3,TRBV5-8,ASSLDAGRDTDTQY
TRBJ1-5,TRBV27,ASSLFGRPSSNQPQH
TRBJ2-5,TRBV2,ASPHDAGRFGETQY
TRBJ2-5,TRBV25-1,ASSDPGRTQY
TRBJ2-3,TRBV7-9,ASSPMEGREDTQY
TRBJ2-2,TRBV5-4,ASSPWGLLGELF
TRBJ1-2,TRBV19,ASYNGHTSNYGYT
TRBJ1-1,TRBV30,AWKRQVNTEAF
TRBJ2-2,TRBV7-3,ASTLGGQGNTGELF
TRBJ1-1,TRBV19,ATRTDPGSLEAF
TRBJ1-5,TRBV18,ASSRTGKLSDGNQPQH
TRBJ2-1,TRBV10-2,ASSERRTSGGNEQF
TRBJ2-5,TRBV14,ASSQAGLGGETQY
TRBJ2-7,TRBV3-1/TRBV3-2,ASSQDEGHYEQY
TRBJ1-6,TRBV30,AWSVDDRGSPSLH
TRBJ1-2,TRBV4-2,ASSQGGGQGTSNYGYT
TRBJ1-5,TRBV6-5,ASSYVWTGGYRPQH
TRBJ2-7,TRBV19,ASLQEGSYEQY
TRBJ1-2,TRBV29-1,SVEDLRGTQVVGT
TRBJ2-5,TRBV7-9,ASSFFGGQETQY
TRBJ1-2,TRBV19,ASSNPAGQGYGYT
TRBJ2-1,TRBV6-2/TRBV6-3,ASSYSPREDEQF
TRBJ2-7,TRBV27,ASSLSGLSYEQY
TRBJ2-7,TRBV27,ASRSTGGPSYEQY
TRBJ1-5,TRBV6-5,ASSLDFRSNQPQH
TRBJ1-2,TRBV4-1,ASSQEDRANYGYT
TRBJ1-1,TRBV5-4,ASSLETGRAEAF
TRBJ1-2,TRBV18,ASSPIWGGTGYT
TRBJ2-3,TRBV7-2,ASSLGLAGGPWGTQY
TRBJ1-2,TRBV2,ASSEGTGGVGYT
TRBJ1-4,TRBV11-2,ASSLRQGASEKLF
TRBJ2-3,TRBV6-4,ASSVHPGTDTQY